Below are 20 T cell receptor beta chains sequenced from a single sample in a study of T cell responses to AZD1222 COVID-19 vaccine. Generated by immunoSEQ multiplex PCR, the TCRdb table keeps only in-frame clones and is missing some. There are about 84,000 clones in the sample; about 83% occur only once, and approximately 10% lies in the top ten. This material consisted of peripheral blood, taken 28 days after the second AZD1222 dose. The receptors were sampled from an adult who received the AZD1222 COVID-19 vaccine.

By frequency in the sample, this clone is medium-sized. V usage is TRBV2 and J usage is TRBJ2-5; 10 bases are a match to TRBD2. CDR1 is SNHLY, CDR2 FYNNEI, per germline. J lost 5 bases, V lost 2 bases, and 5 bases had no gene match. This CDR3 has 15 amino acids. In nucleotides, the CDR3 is TGTGCCAGCAGTGAAAGGGCTAGCGGGGGCGAGACCCAGTACTTC. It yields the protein CASSERASGGETQYF.

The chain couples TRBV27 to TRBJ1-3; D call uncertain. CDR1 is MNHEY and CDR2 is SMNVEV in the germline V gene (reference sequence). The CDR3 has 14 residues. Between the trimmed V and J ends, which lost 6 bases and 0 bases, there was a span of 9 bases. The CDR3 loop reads CASRPIRSGNTIYF. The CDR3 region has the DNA TGTGCCAGCAGACCGATTCGCTCTGGAAACACCATATATTTT.

The DNA for the CDR3 is TGCGCCAGCAGCCAAGCGCGCGGGGGCTACGAGCAGTACTTC. It specifies CASSQARGGYEQYF. This chain uses TRBV4-1 with TRBJ2-7; TRBD2 agrees at 7 bases. This CDR3 region has 14 residues. The germline CDR1 and CDR2 sequences are MGHRA and YSYEKL. V shed 1 base and J 3 bases; nucleotides not matched to a gene: 3.

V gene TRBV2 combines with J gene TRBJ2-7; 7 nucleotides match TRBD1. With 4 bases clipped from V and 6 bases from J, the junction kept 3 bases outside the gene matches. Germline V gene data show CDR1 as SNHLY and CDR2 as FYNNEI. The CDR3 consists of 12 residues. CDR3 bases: TGTGCCAGCAGTGGGACAGGACTCGAGCAGTACTTC. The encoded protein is CASSGTGLEQYF.

CDR3 loop: CASSRDRNYGYTF. As DNA, the CDR3 is TGTGCCAGCAGCCGGGACAGGAACTATGGCTACACCTTC. The chain employs TRBV7-2 and TRBJ1-2; 8 bases map to TRBD1. The CDR3 contains 13 residues. Germline V CDR1 and CDR2: SGHTA, FQGNSA. With 5 bases clipped from V and 2 bases from J, the junction kept 1 base outside the gene matches.

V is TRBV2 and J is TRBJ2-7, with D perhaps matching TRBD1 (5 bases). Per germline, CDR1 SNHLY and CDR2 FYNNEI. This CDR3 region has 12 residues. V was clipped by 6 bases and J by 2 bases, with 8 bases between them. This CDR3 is CASRVTAYEQYF. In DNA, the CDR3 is TGTGCCAGCAGGGTGACAGCCTACGAGCAGTACTTC.

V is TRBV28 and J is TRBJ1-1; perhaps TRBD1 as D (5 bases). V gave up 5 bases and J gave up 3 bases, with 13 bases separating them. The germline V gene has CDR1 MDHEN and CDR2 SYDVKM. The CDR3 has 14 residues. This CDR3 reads CASSGPGVHTEAFF. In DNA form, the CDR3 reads TGTGCCAGCAGTGGACCGGGGGTGCACACTGAAGCTTTCTTT. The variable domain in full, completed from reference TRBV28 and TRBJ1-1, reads DVKVTQSSRYLVKRTGEKVFLECVQDMDHENMFWYRQDPGLGLRLIYFSYDVKMKEKGDIPEGYSVSREKKERFSLILESASTNQTSMYLCASSGPGVHTEAFFGQGTRLTVV.

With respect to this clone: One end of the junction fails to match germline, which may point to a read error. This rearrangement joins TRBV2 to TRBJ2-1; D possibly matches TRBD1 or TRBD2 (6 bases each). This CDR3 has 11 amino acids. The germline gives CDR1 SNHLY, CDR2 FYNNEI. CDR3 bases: TGCTCGGGGGCTACCTACAATGAGCAGTTCTTC. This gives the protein CSGATYNEQFF.

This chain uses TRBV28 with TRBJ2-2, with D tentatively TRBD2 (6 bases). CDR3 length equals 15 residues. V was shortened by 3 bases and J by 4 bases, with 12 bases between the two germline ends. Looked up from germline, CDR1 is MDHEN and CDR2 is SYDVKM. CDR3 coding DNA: TGTGCCAGCAGTTTGGGGGGAAGTAGCACCGGGGAGCTGTTTTTT. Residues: CASSLGGSSTGELFF. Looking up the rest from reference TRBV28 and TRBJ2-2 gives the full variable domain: DVKVTQSSRYLVKRTGEKVFLECVQDMDHENMFWYRQDPGLGLRLIYFSYDVKMKEKGDIPEGYSVSREKKERFSLILESASTNQTSMYLCASSLGGSSTGELFFGEGSRLTVL.

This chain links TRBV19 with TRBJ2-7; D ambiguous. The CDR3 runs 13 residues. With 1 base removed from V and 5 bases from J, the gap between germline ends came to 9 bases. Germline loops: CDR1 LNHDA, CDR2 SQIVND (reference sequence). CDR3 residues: CASSIARSNEQYF. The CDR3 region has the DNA TGTGCCAGTAGTATAGCCAGGTCCAACGAGCAGTACTTC.

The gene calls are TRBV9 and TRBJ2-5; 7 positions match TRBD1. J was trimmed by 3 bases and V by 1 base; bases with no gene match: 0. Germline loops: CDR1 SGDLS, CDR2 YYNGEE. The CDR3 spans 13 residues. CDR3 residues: CASSVQGEETQYF. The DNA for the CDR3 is TGTGCCAGCAGCGTACAGGGGGAAGAGACCCAGTACTTC.

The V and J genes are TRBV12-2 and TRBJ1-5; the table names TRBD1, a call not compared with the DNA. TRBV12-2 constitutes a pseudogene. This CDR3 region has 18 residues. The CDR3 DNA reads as TGTGCAAGTCGCTTCCTAGGGACAGGGAAGAGGAACAATCAGCCCCAGCATTTT. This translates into CASRFLGTGKRNNQPQHF.

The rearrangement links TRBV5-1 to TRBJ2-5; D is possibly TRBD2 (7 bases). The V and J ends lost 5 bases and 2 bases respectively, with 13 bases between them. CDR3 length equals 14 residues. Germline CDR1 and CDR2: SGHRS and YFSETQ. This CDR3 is CASSEGGTQETQYF. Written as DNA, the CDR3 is TGCGCCAGCAGTGAGGGGGGGACACAAGAGACCCAGTACTTC.

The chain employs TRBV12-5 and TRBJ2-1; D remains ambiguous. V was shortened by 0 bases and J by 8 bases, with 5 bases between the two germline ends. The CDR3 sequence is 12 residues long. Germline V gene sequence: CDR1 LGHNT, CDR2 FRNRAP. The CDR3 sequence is CASGLVTDEQFF. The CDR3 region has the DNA TGTGCTAGTGGTTTGGTAACTGATGAGCAGTTCTTC.

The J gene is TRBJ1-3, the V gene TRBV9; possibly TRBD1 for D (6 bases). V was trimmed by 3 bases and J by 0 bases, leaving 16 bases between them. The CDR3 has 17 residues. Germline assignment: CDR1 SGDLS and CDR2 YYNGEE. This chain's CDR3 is CASSAPRQDRSGNTIYF. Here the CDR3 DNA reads TGTGCCAGCAGCGCCCCCAGACAGGACCGCTCTGGAAACACCATATATTTT.

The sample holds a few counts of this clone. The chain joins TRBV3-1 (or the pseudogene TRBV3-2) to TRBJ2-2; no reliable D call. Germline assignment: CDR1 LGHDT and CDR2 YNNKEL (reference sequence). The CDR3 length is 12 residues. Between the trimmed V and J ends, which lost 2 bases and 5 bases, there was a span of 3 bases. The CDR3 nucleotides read TGTGCCAGCAGCCAATTTACCGGGGAGCTGTTTTTT. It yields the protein CASSQFTGELFF.

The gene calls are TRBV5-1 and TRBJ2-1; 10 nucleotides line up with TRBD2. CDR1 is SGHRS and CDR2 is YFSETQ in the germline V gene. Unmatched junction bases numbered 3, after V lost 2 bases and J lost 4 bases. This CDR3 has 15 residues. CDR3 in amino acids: CASSLERGGYNEQFF. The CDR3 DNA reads TGCGCCAGCAGCTTAGAGCGGGGGGGTTACAATGAGCAGTTCTTC.

The CDR3 reads CASSLNPNTEAFF. CDR3 coding DNA: TGCGCCAGCAGCCTAAATCCGAACACTGAAGCTTTCTTT. The V and J genes are TRBV4-1 and TRBJ1-1; the D is unclear. The length of the CDR3 is 13 residues. CDR1 and CDR2 (germline): MGHRA, YSYEKL. The ends were cut back, 4 bases at V and 1 base at J, with 7 bases in the middle.

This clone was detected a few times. For the CDR3, the DNA is TGCGCCAGCAGCCAAGATCGGTGGGGGGAACAGCCCCAGCATTTT. Translated, it gives CASSQDRWGEQPQHF. The rearrangement joins TRBV4-3 to TRBJ1-5; weak D call: TRBD1 (5 bases). CDR1 and CDR2 (germline): LGHNA, YSLEER. This CDR3 is built from 15 residues. Trimming took off 0 bases at V and 7 bases at J, with 13 bases between the two ends.

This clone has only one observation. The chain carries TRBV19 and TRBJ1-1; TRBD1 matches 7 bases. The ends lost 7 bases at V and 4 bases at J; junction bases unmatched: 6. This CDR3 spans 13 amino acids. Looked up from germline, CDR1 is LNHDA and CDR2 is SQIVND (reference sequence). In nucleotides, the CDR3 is TGTGCCAGTATATTCCCAGGGGGCACTGAAGCTTTCTTT. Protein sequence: CASIFPGGTEAFF.